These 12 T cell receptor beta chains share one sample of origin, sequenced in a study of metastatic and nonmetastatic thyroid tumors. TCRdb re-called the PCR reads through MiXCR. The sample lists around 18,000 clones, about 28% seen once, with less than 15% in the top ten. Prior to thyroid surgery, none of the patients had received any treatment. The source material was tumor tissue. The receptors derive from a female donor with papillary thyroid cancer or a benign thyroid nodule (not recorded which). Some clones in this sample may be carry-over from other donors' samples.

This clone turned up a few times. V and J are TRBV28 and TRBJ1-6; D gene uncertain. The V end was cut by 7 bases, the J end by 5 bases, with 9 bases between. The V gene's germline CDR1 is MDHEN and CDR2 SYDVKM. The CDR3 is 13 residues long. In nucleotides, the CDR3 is TGTGCCAGCACAGGTGTTGATAATTCACCCCTCCACTTT. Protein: CASTGVDNSPLHF.

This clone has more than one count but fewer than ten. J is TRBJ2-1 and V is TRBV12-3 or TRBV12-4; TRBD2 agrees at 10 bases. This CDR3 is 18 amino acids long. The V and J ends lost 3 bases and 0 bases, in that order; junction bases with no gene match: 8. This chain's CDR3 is CASSLRAGGPSSYNEQFF. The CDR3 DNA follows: TGTGCCAGCAGTTTGAGAGCGGGAGGGCCCAGCTCCTACAATGAGCAGTTCTTC.

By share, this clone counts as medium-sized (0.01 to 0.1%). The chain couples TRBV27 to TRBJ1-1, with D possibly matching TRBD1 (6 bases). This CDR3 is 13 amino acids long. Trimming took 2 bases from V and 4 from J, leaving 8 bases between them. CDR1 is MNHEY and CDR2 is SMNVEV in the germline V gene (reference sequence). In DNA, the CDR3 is TGTGCCAGCAGTTTAGCAGGGGTCACTGAAGCTTTCTTT. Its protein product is CASSLAGVTEAFF.

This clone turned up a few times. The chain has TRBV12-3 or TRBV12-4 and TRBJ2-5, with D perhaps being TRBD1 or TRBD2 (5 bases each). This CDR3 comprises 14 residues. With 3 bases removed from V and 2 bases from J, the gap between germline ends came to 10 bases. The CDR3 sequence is CASSFEGPQETQYF. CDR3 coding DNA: TGTGCCAGCAGTTTTGAGGGGCCTCAAGAGACCCAGTACTTC.

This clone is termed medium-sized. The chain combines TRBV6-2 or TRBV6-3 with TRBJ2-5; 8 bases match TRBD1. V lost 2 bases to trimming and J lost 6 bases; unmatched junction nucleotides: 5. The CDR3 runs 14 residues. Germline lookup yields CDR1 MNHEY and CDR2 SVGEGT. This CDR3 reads CASSYLDRGKTQYF. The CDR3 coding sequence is TGTGCCAGCAGTTACCTCGACAGGGGAAAGACCCAGTACTTC.

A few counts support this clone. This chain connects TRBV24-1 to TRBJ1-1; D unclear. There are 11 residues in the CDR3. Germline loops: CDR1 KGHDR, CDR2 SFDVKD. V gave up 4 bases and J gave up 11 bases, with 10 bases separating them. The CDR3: CATSDLVGAFF. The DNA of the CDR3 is TGTGCCACCAGTGACCTAGTTGGGGCTTTCTTT.

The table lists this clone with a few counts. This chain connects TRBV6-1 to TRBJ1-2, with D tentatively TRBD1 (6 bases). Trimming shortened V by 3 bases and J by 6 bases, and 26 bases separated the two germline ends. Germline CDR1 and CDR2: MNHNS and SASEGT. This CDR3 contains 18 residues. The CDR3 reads CASSDGLGGGGAGDGYTF. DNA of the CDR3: TGTGCCAGCAGTGATGGCCTCGGAGGGGGAGGGGCCGGTGATGGCTACACCTTC.

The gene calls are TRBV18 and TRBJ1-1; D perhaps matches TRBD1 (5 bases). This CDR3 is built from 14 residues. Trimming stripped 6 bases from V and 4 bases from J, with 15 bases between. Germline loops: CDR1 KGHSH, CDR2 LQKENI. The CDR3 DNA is TGTGCCAGCTCCGGGGAGTCGGGGGGCACTGAAGCTTTCTTT. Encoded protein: CASSGESGGTEAFF. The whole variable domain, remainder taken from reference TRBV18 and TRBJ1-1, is NAGVMQNPRHLVRRRGQEARLRCSPMKGHSHVYWYRQLPEEGLKFMVYLQKENIIDESGMPKERFSAEFPKEGPSILRIQQVVRGDSAAYFCASSGESGGTEAFFGQGTRLTVV.

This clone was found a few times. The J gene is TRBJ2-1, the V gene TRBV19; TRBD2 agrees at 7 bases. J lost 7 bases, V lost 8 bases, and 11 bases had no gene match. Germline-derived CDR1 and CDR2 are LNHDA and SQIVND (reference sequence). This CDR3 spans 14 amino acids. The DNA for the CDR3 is TGTGCCAGTCGACGACCGGGACTACCAAATGAGCAGTTCTTC. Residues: CASRRPGLPNEQFF.

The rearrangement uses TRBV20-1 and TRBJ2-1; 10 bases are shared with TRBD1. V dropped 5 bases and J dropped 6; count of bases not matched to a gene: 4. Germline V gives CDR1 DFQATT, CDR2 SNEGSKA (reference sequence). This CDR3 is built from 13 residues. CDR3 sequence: CSAVRTGGNEQFF. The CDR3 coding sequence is TGCAGTGCTGTTAGGACAGGGGGCAATGAGCAGTTCTTC.

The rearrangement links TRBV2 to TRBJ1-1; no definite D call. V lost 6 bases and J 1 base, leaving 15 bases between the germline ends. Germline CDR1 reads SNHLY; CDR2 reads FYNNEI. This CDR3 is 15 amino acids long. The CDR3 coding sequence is TGTGCCAGCAGGGCGAAGACTTCGGGGAACACTGAAGCTTTCTTT. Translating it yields CASRAKTSGNTEAFF.

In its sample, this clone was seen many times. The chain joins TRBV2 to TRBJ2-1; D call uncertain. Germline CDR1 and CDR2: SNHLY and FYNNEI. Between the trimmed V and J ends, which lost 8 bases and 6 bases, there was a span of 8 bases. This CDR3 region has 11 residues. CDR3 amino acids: CASWQCNEQFF. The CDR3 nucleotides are TGTGCCAGCTGGCAGTGCAATGAGCAGTTCTTC.